The clone carrying this T cell receptor beta chain was counted between two and nine times. What it recognizes is unknown. Attachment of unique molecular identifiers to individual cDNA molecules was performed. TCRdb reanalysed the 5' RACE reads using MiXCR and keeps one entry per CDR3 protein. The table includes about 84,000 distinct CDR3 sequences, about 12% detected once. The V and J ends lost 4 bases and 3 bases, in that order; junction bases with no gene match: 5. There are 15 residues in the CDR3. Germline assignment: CDR1 SGHTA and CDR2 FQGNSA. The sample originates from a study of early T cells in non-severe SARS-CoV-2 infection. In the study overall: Chains were unpaired, as sequencing was done on bulk RNA from unsorted whole blood. Overall study results and limits: Missing private and CD4 specificities, VDJdb matching favored anti-spike CD8 responses.

The sequencing sample was made of whole blood. The chain carries TRBV7-2 and TRBJ2-1; TRBD2 matches at 8 bases. This clonotype was sampled from an adult who was a healthcare worker with PCR-confirmed SARS-CoV-2 infection or an uninfected control (not recorded which). As DNA, the CDR3 is TGTGCCAGCAGCTCCATAGCGGGACTCTACAATGAGCAGTTCTTC. Protein sequence: CASSSIAGLYNEQFF.